This TCR beta chain was sequenced during a study of T-cell memory formation after mild COVID-19. 5'RACE with constant-segment primers yielded barcoded, UMI-tagged TCR alpha and TCR beta cDNA libraries. From the 5' RACE reads, TCRdb called clonotypes with MiXCR, one entry per CDR3 protein. Seen here are 190,000 or so distinct CDR3 sequences, around 21% observed once, and the top ten hold under 30%. About this clonotype: Its antigen remains unknown.

From germline, CDR1 is SGHAT and CDR2 FQNNGV. V dropped 3 bases and J dropped 1 base, with 11 bases sitting between them. This CDR3 is 15 amino acids long. Study-level results: A balance of CD4 and CD8 characterized clones contracting day 15 to 85, whereas later expanders leaned CD4+. Memory sampled before infection contained some responding clones, suggesting cross-reactive memory joined.

This TCR came from an adult woman who had mild COVID-19 (a few samples of this study predate the infection). Cell type and time point are not known. This sequence joins TRBV11-2 and TRBJ2-3; either TRBD1 or TRBD2 may supply D (5 bases each). The specimen was PBMCs or a T cell subset sorted from them (not recorded which). CDR3 sequence reads: CASSFGRGGTDTQYF. The CDR3 DNA sequence: TGTGCCAGCAGCTTCGGGCGAGGGGGCACAGATACGCAGTATTTT.